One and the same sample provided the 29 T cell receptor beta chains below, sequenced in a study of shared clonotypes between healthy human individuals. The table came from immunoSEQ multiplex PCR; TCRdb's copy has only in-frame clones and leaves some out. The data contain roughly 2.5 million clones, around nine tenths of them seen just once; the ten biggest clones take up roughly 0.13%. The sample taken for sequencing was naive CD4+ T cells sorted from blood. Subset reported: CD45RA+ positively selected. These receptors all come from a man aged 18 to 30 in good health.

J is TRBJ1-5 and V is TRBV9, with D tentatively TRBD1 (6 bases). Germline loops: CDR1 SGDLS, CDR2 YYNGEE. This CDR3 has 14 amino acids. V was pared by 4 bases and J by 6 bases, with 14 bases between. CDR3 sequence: CASSTGPLRQPQHF. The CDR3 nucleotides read TGTGCCAGCAGCACAGGGCCCCTTCGTCAGCCCCAGCATTTT. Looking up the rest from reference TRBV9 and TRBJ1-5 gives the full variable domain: DSGVTQTPKHLITATGQRVTLRCSPRSGDLSVYWYQQSLDQGLQFLIQYYNGEERAKGNILERFSAQQFPDLHSELNLSSLELGDSALYFCASSTGPLRQPQHFGDGTRLSIL.

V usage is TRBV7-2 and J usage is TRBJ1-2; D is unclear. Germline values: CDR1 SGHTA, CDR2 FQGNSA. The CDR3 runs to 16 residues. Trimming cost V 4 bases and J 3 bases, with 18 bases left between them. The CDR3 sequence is CASSSNWAVRDYGYTF. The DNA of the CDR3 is TGTGCCAGCAGCTCCAATTGGGCTGTTCGAGACTATGGCTACACCTTC. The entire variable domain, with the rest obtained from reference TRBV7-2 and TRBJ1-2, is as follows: GAGVSQSPSNKVTEKGKDVELRCDPISGHTALYWYRQSLGQGLEFLIYFQGNSAPDKSGLPSDRFSAERTGGSVSTLTIQRTQQEDSAVYLCASSSNWAVRDYGYTFGSGTRLTVV.

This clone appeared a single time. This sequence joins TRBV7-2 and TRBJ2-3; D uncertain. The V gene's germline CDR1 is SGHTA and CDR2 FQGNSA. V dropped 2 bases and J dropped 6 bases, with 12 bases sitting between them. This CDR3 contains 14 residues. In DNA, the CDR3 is TGTGCCAGCAGCTTAACGATAGGGATGGATACGCAGTATTTT. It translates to CASSLTIGMDTQYF.

For the CDR3, the DNA is TGTGCCAGCAGCGTAAACGGTATCCTCCCCCACGAGCAGTACTTC. This codes for CASSVNGILPHEQYF. This rearrangement joins TRBV9 to TRBJ2-7, with unresolved D. The CDR3 runs 15 residues. The germline V gene has CDR1 SGDLS and CDR2 YYNGEE. Trimming left V 1 base short and J 5 bases short, with 16 bases between.

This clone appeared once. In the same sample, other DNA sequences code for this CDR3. The CDR3 loop is CAISEGRGETQYF. The CDR3 DNA is TGTGCCATCAGTGAGGGCCGTGGAGAGACCCAGTACTTC. J is TRBJ2-5 and V is TRBV10-3; no definite D call. V lost 2 bases to trimming and J lost 4 bases, with 8 bases between them. Germline-derived CDR1 and CDR2 are ENHRY and SYGVKD. The CDR3 length is 13 residues.

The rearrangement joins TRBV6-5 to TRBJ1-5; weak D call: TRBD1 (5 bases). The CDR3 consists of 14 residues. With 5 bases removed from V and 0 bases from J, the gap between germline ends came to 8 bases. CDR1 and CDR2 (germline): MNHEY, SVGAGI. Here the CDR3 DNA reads TGTGCCAGCAGTGACAGCCATAGCAATCAGCCCCAGCATTTT. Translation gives CASSDSHSNQPQHF.

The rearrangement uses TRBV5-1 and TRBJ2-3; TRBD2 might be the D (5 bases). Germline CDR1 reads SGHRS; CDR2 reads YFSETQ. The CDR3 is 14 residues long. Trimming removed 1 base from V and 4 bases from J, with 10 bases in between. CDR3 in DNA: TGCGCCAGCAGCTTGAGTAGCGTCGCAGATACGCAGTATTTT. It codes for CASSLSSVADTQYF.

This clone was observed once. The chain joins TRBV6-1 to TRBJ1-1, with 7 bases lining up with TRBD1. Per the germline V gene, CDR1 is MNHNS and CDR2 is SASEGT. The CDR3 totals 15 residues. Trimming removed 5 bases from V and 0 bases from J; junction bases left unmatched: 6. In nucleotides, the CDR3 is TGTGCCAGCAGTCTTAACAGGGGAATGAACACTGAAGCTTTCTTT. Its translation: CASSLNRGMNTEAFF.

The CDR3 DNA sequence: TGCAGCGTTGACAACCCTTCTAACTATGGCTACACCTTC. It specifies CSVDNPSNYGYTF. The chain combines TRBV29-1 with TRBJ1-2; unclear D gene. The V end was cut by 3 bases, the J end by 0 bases, with 8 bases between. The CDR3 spans 13 residues. The germline V gene has CDR1 SQVTM and CDR2 ANQGSEA.

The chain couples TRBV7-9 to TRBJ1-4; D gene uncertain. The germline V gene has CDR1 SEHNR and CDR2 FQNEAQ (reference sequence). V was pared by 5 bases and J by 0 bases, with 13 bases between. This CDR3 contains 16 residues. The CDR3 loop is CASSRRPVATNEKLFF. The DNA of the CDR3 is TGTGCCAGCAGCCGACGCCCAGTTGCAACTAATGAAAAACTGTTTTTT.

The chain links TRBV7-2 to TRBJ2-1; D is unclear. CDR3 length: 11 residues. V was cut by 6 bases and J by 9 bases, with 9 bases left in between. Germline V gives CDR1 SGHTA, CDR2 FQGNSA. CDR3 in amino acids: CASRASSEQFF. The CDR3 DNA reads TGTGCCAGCAGGGCGTCAAGTGAGCAGTTCTTC.

CDR3 region: CASSWGQGAYNEQFF. The DNA for the CDR3 is TGCGCCAGCAGCTGGGGACAGGGGGCCTACAATGAGCAGTTCTTC. The V call is TRBV5-1, the J call TRBJ2-1; 11 nucleotides match TRBD1. The CDR3 is made up of 15 amino acids. Germline V gives CDR1 SGHRS, CDR2 YFSETQ. V shed 3 bases, J shed 2 bases, and the junction held 1 base outside the gene matches. The complete variable domain, with remaining parts taken from reference TRBV5-1 and TRBJ2-1, reads KAGVTQTPRYLIKTRGQQVTLSCSPISGHRSVSWYQQTPGQGLQFLFEYFSETQRNKGNFPGRFSGRQFSNSRSEMNVSTLELGDSALYLCASSWGQGAYNEQFFGPGTRLTVL.

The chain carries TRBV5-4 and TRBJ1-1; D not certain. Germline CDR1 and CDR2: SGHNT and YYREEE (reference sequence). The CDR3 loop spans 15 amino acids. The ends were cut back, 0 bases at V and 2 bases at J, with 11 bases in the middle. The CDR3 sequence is CASSLVRAGNTEAFF. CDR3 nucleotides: TGTGCCAGCAGCTTGGTACGGGCAGGAAACACTGAAGCTTTCTTT.

The CDR3 nucleotides read TGCGCCAGCGGGGGGATCCGCACCGGGGAGCTGTTTTTT. This sequence encodes CASGGIRTGELFF. J is TRBJ2-2 and V is TRBV5-1; weak D call: TRBD2 (6 bases). Germline assignment: CDR1 SGHRS and CDR2 YFSETQ. The V end was cut by 7 bases, the J end by 4 bases, with 11 bases between. The CDR3 loop spans 13 amino acids.

CDR3: CASSLRHAGDLNYGYTF. The CDR3 region has the DNA TGTGCCAGCAGCTTACGCCACGCAGGAGACCTTAACTATGGCTACACCTTC. The rearrangement joins TRBV7-8 to TRBJ1-2, with unresolved D. V shed 2 bases and J shed 1 base, with 17 bases lying between them. This CDR3 comprises 17 residues. Germline V gene lookup returns CDR1 SGHVS and CDR2 FQNEAQ.

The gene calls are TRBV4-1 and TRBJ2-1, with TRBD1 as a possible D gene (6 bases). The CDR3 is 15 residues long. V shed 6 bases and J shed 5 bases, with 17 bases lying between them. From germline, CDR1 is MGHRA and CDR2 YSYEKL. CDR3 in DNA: TGCGCCAGCAGTGGACTGAGGACAGTCCACAATGAGCAGTTCTTC. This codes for CASSGLRTVHNEQFF.

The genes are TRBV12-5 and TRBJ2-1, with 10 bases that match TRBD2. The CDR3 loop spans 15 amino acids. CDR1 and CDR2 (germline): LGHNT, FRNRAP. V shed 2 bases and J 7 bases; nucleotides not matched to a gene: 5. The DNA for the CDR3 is TGTGCTAGTGGTTTGCCCCTAGCGGGAGTTAATGAGCAGTTCTTC. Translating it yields CASGLPLAGVNEQFF.

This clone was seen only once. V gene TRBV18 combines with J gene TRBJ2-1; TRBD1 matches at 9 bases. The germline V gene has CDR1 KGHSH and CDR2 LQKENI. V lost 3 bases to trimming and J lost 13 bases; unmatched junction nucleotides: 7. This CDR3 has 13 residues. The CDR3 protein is CASSPLPGQGQFF. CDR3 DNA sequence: TGTGCCAGCTCACCTCTACCGGGACAGGGTCAGTTCTTC.

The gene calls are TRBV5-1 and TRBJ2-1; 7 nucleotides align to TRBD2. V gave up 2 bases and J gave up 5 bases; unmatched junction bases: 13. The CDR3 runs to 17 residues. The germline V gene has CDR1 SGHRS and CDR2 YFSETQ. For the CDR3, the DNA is TGCGCCAGCAGCTTTTGGGACTCCGGGAGGTTAGACAATGAGCAGTTCTTC. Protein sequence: CASSFWDSGRLDNEQFF.

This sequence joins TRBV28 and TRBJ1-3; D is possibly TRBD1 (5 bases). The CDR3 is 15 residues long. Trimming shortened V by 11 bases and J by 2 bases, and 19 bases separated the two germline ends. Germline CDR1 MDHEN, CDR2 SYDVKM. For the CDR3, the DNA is TGTGCCGCGACAGCCACCGATAAGACTGGAAACACCATATATTTT. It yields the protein CAATATDKTGNTIYF.

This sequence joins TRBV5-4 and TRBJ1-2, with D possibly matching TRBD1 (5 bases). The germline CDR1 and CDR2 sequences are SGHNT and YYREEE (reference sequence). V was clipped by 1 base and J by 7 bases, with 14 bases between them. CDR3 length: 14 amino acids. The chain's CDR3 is CASSLLGVQSGYTF. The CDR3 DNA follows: TGTGCCAGCAGCTTGTTAGGGGTGCAGAGTGGCTACACCTTC.

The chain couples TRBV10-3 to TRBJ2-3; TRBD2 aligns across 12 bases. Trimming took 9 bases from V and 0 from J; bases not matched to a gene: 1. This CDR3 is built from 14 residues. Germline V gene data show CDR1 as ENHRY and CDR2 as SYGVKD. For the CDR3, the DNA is TGTGCCATGGGGACTAGCGGGAGCACAGATACGCAGTATTTT. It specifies CAMGTSGSTDTQYF.

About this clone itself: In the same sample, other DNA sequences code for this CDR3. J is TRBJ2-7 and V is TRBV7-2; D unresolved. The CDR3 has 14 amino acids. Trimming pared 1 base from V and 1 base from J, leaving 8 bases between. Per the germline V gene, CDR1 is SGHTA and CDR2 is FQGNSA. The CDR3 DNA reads TGTGCCAGCAGCTTAGGGCTACAATCCTACGAGCAGTACTTC. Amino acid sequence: CASSLGLQSYEQYF.

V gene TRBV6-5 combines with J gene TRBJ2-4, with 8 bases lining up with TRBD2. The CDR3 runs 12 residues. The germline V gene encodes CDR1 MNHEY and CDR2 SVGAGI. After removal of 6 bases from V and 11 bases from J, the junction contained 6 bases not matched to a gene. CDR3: CASSQSGGLQYF. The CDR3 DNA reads TGTGCCAGCAGCCAAAGCGGGGGACTTCAGTACTTC.

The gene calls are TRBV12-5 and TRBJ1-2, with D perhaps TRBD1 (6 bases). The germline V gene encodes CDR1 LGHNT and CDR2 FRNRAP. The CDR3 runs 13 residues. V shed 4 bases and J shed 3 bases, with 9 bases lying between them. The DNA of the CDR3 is TGTGCTAGTGGTTGGACAGTCGACTATGGCTACACCTTC. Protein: CASGWTVDYGYTF.

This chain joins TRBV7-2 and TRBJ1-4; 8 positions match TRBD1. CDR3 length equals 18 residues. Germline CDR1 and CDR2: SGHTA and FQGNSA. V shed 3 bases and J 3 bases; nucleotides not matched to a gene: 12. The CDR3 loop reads CASSLTGTGASPNEKLFF. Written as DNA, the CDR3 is TGTGCCAGCAGCTTGACCGGGACAGGAGCCTCGCCTAATGAAAAACTGTTTTTT.

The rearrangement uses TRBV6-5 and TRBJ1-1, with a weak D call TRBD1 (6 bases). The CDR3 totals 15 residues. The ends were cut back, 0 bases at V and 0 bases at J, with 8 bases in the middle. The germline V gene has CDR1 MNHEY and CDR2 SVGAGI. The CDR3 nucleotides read TGTGCCAGCAGTTACTCTCCAGGGGTGAACACTGAAGCTTTCTTT. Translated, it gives CASSYSPGVNTEAFF.

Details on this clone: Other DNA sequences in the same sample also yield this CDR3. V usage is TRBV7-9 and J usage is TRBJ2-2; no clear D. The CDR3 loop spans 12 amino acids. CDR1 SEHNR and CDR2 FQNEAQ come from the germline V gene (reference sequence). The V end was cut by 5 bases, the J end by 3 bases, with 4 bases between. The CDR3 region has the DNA TGTGCCAGCAGCCTAGACACCGGGGAGCTGTTTTTT. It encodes CASSLDTGELFF.

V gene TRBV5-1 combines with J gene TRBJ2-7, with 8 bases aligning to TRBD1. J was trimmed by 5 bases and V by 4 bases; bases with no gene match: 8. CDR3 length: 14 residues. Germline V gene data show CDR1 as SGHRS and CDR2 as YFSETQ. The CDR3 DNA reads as TGCGCCAGCAGCCCCTGGACAGGGCTGGACGAGCAGTACTTC. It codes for CASSPWTGLDEQYF.